These T cell receptor beta chains were read from a single sample in a study of control samples from healthy donors and cancer patients. Sequencing was performed with immunoSEQ multiplex PCR; in TCRdb, only in-frame clones are kept and a portion is missing. The sample shows 100,000 to 150,000 clones, approximately 90% of them seen only once. The sequenced sample consisted of blood. All receptors derive from a man aged 40-49 years in good health. Both conserved end residues are part of each CDR3. A D gene is named only where the DNA matches it firmly. The listing skips clone size in some rows; elsewhere it reads once, few, many or a size class.

abundance: NA; d_gene: NA; v_gene: TRBV27; j_gene: TRBJ1-5; CDR3aa: CASSRGGNQPQHF; CDR3nt: TGTGCCAGCAGCCGGGGAGGCAATCAGCCCCAGCATTTT
abundance: few; d_gene: NA; v_gene: TRBV28; j_gene: TRBJ1-3; CDR3aa: CASRNELDTIYF; CDR3nt: TGTGCCAGCAGAAACGAGTTGGACACCATATATTTT
abundance: NA; d_gene: TRBD1; v_gene: TRBV30; j_gene: TRBJ2-1; CDR3aa: CAWTTGGRQEQFF; CDR3nt: TGTGCCTGGACGACAGGGGGCCGTCAAGAGCAGTTCTTC
abundance: NA; d_gene: TRBD1; v_gene: TRBV4-2; j_gene: TRBJ1-1; CDR3aa: CASSQPTGDTEAFF; CDR3nt: TGTGCCAGCAGCCAACCGACAGGGGACACTGAAGCTTTCTTT
abundance: NA; d_gene: NA; v_gene: TRBV6-1; j_gene: TRBJ1-5; CDR3aa: CASNEGRLNSNQPQHF; CDR3nt: TGTGCCAGCAATGAGGGACGGCTGAATAGCAATCAGCCCCAGCATTTT
abundance: few; d_gene: NA; v_gene: TRBV12-3/TRBV12-4; j_gene: TRBJ1-5; CDR3aa: CASSTKDQPQHF; CDR3nt: TGTGCCAGCAGTACTAAGGATCAGCCCCAGCATTTT
abundance: NA; d_gene: NA; v_gene: TRBV20-1; j_gene: TRBJ2-4; CDR3aa: CSARGESIQYF; CDR3nt: TGCAGTGCCAGGGGGGAGTCCATTCAGTACTTC
abundance: NA; d_gene: TRBD1; v_gene: TRBV6-5; j_gene: TRBJ2-1; CDR3aa: CASSTTTGGNNEQFF; CDR3nt: TGTGCCAGCAGTACGACGACAGGGGGTAACAATGAGCAGTTCTTC
abundance: NA; d_gene: NA; v_gene: TRBV6-5; j_gene: TRBJ2-1; CDR3aa: CASRLTAQHEQFF; CDR3nt: TGTGCCAGCAGGCTCACGGCGCAACATGAGCAGTTCTTC
abundance: NA; d_gene: NA; v_gene: TRBV9; j_gene: TRBJ1-1; CDR3aa: CASSGRAIPDTEAFF; CDR3nt: TGTGCCAGCAGCGGCAGGGCTATCCCGGACACTGAAGCTTTCTTT
abundance: NA; d_gene: TRBD1; v_gene: TRBV18; j_gene: TRBJ2-2; CDR3aa: CASSAGGGNTGELFF; CDR3nt: TGTGCCAGCTCAGCAGGGGGCGGAAACACCGGGGAGCTGTTTTTT
abundance: once; d_gene: NA; v_gene: TRBV5-4; j_gene: TRBJ1-6; CDR3aa: CASSLVSKDSPLHF; CDR3nt: TGTGCCAGCAGCTTGGTTTCTAAAGATTCACCCCTCCACTTT
abundance: NA; d_gene: NA; v_gene: TRBV7-9; j_gene: TRBJ1-2; CDR3aa: CASSLVDGRGSINGYTF; CDR3nt: TGTGCCAGCAGCTTAGTAGATGGTCGGGGCAGTATTAATGGCTACACCTTC
abundance: NA; d_gene: TRBD1; v_gene: TRBV7-3; j_gene: TRBJ1-1; CDR3aa: CASSQDRAVTEAFF; CDR3nt: TGTGCCAGCAGCCAGGACAGGGCAGTCACTGAAGCTTTCTTT
abundance: NA; d_gene: TRBD2; v_gene: TRBV5-1; j_gene: TRBJ2-1; CDR3aa: CASSNPSGDDNEQFF; CDR3nt: TGCGCCAGCAGCAACCCGAGCGGGGACGACAATGAGCAGTTCTTC
abundance: NA; d_gene: TRBD1; v_gene: TRBV12-5; j_gene: TRBJ2-7; CDR3aa: CASGLTSGTGTYEQYF; CDR3nt: TGTGCTAGTGGGTTGACATCCGGGACAGGGACCTACGAGCAGTACTTC
abundance: NA; d_gene: TRBD1; v_gene: TRBV4-2; j_gene: TRBJ1-3; CDR3aa: CASKGEGAPGNTIYF; CDR3nt: TGTGCCAGCAAGGGGGAGGGGGCGCCTGGAAACACCATATATTTT
abundance: NA; d_gene: NA; v_gene: TRBV7-8; j_gene: TRBJ1-6; CDR3aa: CASSTWGGVSYNSPLHF; CDR3nt: TGTGCCAGCAGCACCTGGGGGGGAGTTTCCTATAATTCACCCCTCCACTTT
abundance: NA; d_gene: TRBD1; v_gene: TRBV6-5; j_gene: TRBJ1-6; CDR3aa: CASNYGNRGNSPLHF; CDR3nt: TGTGCCAGCAATTACGGTAACAGGGGGAATTCACCCCTCCACTTT
abundance: NA; d_gene: TRBD2; v_gene: TRBV11-2; j_gene: TRBJ2-5; CDR3aa: CASSATTSGAFQETQYF; CDR3nt: TGTGCCAGCAGCGCCACAACTAGCGGGGCGTTCCAAGAGACCCAGTACTTC
abundance: NA; d_gene: NA; v_gene: TRBV19; j_gene: TRBJ1-6; CDR3aa: CASAHGGRHAPLHF; CDR3nt: TGTGCCAGCGCACATGGGGGACGCCATGCACCCCTCCACTTT
abundance: NA; d_gene: NA; v_gene: TRBV5-6; j_gene: TRBJ1-1; CDR3aa: CASSLRPTEAFF; CDR3nt: TGTGCCAGCAGCTTGCGTCCCACTGAAGCTTTCTTT
abundance: NA; d_gene: TRBD2; v_gene: TRBV7-2; j_gene: TRBJ2-1; CDR3aa: CASSASKAGGHNEQFF; CDR3nt: TGTGCCAGCAGCGCTTCAAAGGCGGGGGGGCACAATGAGCAGTTCTTC
abundance: NA; d_gene: TRBD1; v_gene: TRBV5-1; j_gene: TRBJ1-2; CDR3aa: CASSPRTGGGNYGYTF; CDR3nt: TGCGCCAGCAGCCCCAGGACAGGGGGCGGAAACTATGGCTACACCTTC
abundance: NA; d_gene: NA; v_gene: TRBV18; j_gene: TRBJ2-7; CDR3aa: CASSPSSSYEQYF; CDR3nt: TGTGCCAGCTCACCCTCCAGCTCCTACGAGCAGTACTTC
abundance: once; d_gene: NA; v_gene: TRBV5-1; j_gene: TRBJ1-4; CDR3aa: CASSRSGSNEKLFF; CDR3nt: TGCGCCAGCAGCCGGAGCGGGTCTAATGAAAAACTGTTTTTT
abundance: NA; d_gene: TRBD2; v_gene: TRBV7-6; j_gene: TRBJ2-3; CDR3aa: CASSLEGTSGGGTDTQYF; CDR3nt: TGTGCCAGCAGCTTAGAGGGGACTAGCGGGGGAGGCACAGATACGCAGTATTTT
abundance: NA; d_gene: NA; v_gene: TRBV6-1; j_gene: TRBJ1-5; CDR3aa: CASSEVVSNQPQHF; CDR3nt: TGTGCCAGCAGTGAAGTGGTAAGCAATCAGCCCCAGCATTTT
abundance: NA; d_gene: NA; v_gene: TRBV29-1; j_gene: TRBJ2-2; CDR3aa: CSVVLGTPNTGELFF; CDR3nt: TGCAGCGTTGTGCTCGGGACACCGAACACCGGGGAGCTGTTTTTT
abundance: NA; d_gene: NA; v_gene: TRBV18; j_gene: TRBJ2-7; CDR3aa: CASNKNRWEGPHTYEQYF; CDR3nt: TGTGCCAGCAATAAAAACAGGTGGGAAGGCCCTCACACCTACGAGCAGTACTTC
abundance: NA; d_gene: TRBD1; v_gene: TRBV23-1; j_gene: TRBJ1-1; CDR3aa: CASSQGQRKTYTEAFF; CDR3nt: TGCGCCAGCAGTCAGGGACAGAGGAAGACGTACACTGAAGCTTTCTTT
abundance: NA; d_gene: NA; v_gene: TRBV6-5; j_gene: TRBJ1-3; CDR3aa: CASSSLLGSLVNTIYF; CDR3nt: TGTGCCAGCAGTTCGTTACTGGGGTCTCTTGTGAACACCATATATTTT
abundance: NA; d_gene: TRBD1; v_gene: TRBV7-9; j_gene: TRBJ1-6; CDR3aa: CASSFPGQKDNSPLHF; CDR3nt: TGTGCCAGCAGCTTCCCGGGACAGAAAGATAATTCACCCCTCCACTTT
abundance: NA; d_gene: NA; v_gene: TRBV28; j_gene: TRBJ1-1; CDR3aa: CASSVLRATEGAEAFF; CDR3nt: TGTGCCAGCAGTGTCCTCAGGGCGACCGAGGGGGCTGAAGCTTTCTTT
abundance: NA; d_gene: TRBD1; v_gene: TRBV4-1; j_gene: TRBJ2-2; CDR3aa: CASSLRDRGRELFF; CDR3nt: TGCGCCAGCAGCCTCCGGGACAGGGGCCGGGAGCTGTTTTTT
abundance: NA; d_gene: TRBD2; v_gene: TRBV6-1; j_gene: TRBJ2-1; CDR3aa: CASSATSGGLTNEQFF; CDR3nt: TGTGCCAGCAGTGCAACTAGCGGGGGACTAACCAATGAGCAGTTCTTC
abundance: few; d_gene: NA; v_gene: TRBV9; j_gene: TRBJ2-3; CDR3aa: CASSVVTDTQYF; CDR3nt: TGTGCCAGCAGCGTAGTTACAGATACGCAGTATTTT
abundance: NA; d_gene: NA; v_gene: TRBV2; j_gene: TRBJ1-4; CDR3aa: CASSWAEREKLFF; CDR3nt: TGTGCCAGCAGTTGGGCGGAGCGAGAAAAACTGTTTTTT
abundance: NA; d_gene: TRBD2; v_gene: TRBV9; j_gene: TRBJ2-6; CDR3aa: CASSPPGGIGANVLTF; CDR3nt: TGTGCCAGCAGCCCCCCCGGGGGGATTGGGGCCAACGTCCTGACTTTC
abundance: NA; d_gene: NA; v_gene: TRBV18; j_gene: TRBJ2-1; CDR3aa: CASSPSHYNEQFF; CDR3nt: TGTGCCAGCTCACCATCCCATTACAATGAGCAGTTCTTC
abundance: once; d_gene: NA; v_gene: TRBV7-3; j_gene: TRBJ1-4; CDR3aa: CASSLNDGEKLFF; CDR3nt: TGTGCCAGCAGCTTAAATGACGGGGAAAAACTGTTTTTT
abundance: NA; d_gene: NA; v_gene: TRBV18; j_gene: TRBJ1-1; CDR3aa: CASSPFVTGQVNTEAFF; CDR3nt: TGTGCCAGCTCACCATTCGTAACGGGGCAGGTGAACACTGAAGCTTTCTTT
abundance: once; d_gene: NA; v_gene: TRBV9; j_gene: TRBJ2-3; CDR3aa: CASSPRPWGEDTQYF; CDR3nt: TGTGCCAGCAGCCCCCGACCTTGGGGGGAGGATACGCAGTATTTT
abundance: NA; d_gene: NA; v_gene: TRBV25-1; j_gene: TRBJ1-6; CDR3aa: CASSVTSGSPLHF; CDR3nt: TGTGCCAGCAGTGTGACGTCCGGTTCACCCCTCCACTTT
abundance: NA; d_gene: TRBD2; v_gene: TRBV6-4; j_gene: TRBJ2-1; CDR3aa: CASSEEYSGLANYNEQFF; CDR3nt: TGTGCCAGCAGTGAAGAGTATTCGGGACTAGCGAACTACAATGAGCAGTTCTTC
abundance: NA; d_gene: NA; v_gene: TRBV27; j_gene: TRBJ1-2; CDR3aa: CASSLVGGYGYTF; CDR3nt: TGTGCCAGCAGTTTAGTGGGTGGCTATGGCTACACCTTC
abundance: once; d_gene: NA; v_gene: TRBV4-1; j_gene: TRBJ1-2; CDR3aa: CASSQGEGILYGYTF; CDR3nt: TGCGCCAGCAGCCAAGGAGAAGGGATTTTATATGGCTACACCTTC
abundance: NA; d_gene: NA; v_gene: TRBV30; j_gene: TRBJ1-5; CDR3aa: CAWSVKGQPQHF; CDR3nt: TGTGCCTGGAGTGTAAAGGGTCAGCCCCAGCATTTT
abundance: NA; d_gene: NA; v_gene: TRBV28; j_gene: TRBJ2-7; CDR3aa: CASSARLSSYEQYF; CDR3nt: TGTGCCAGCAGTGCCCGACTCAGCTCCTACGAGCAGTACTTC
abundance: NA; d_gene: NA; v_gene: TRBV12-3/TRBV12-4; j_gene: TRBJ2-2; CDR3aa: CASSQKTGELFF; CDR3nt: TGTGCCAGCAGTCAAAAAACAGGGGAGCTGTTTTTT
abundance: once; d_gene: NA; v_gene: TRBV7-2; j_gene: TRBJ1-6; CDR3aa: CASSPPGRNNSPLHF; CDR3nt: TGTGCCAGCAGCCCCCCGGGACGGAATAATTCACCCCTCCACTTT
abundance: NA; d_gene: NA; v_gene: TRBV27; j_gene: TRBJ2-1; CDR3aa: CASSLSEGERGNEQFF; CDR3nt: TGTGCCAGCAGTTTATCTGAGGGAGAGAGGGGCAATGAGCAGTTCTTC
abundance: once; d_gene: NA; v_gene: TRBV2; j_gene: TRBJ1-2; CDR3aa: CASSEGQNYGYTF; CDR3nt: TGTGCCAGCAGTGAAGGTCAGAACTATGGCTACACCTTC
abundance: NA; d_gene: TRBD1; v_gene: TRBV7-9; j_gene: TRBJ1-1; CDR3aa: CASSTSTGAPEAFF; CDR3nt: TGTGCCAGCAGCACGTCGACAGGGGCCCCTGAAGCTTTCTTT
abundance: NA; d_gene: NA; v_gene: TRBV9; j_gene: TRBJ1-6; CDR3aa: CASSAGPDRHSPLHF; CDR3nt: TGTGCCAGCAGCGCCGGGCCGGACAGACATTCACCCCTCCACTTT